The rows below give T cell receptor beta chains drawn from one sample of a study of technical replicates of blood from several donors. TCRdb's table, derived via immunoSEQ multiplex PCR, lists solely in-frame clones and lacks some. There are around 80,000 clones in the sample; approximately 98% occur only once, and 0.2% to 0.25% lies in the top ten. The sample taken for sequencing was T cells isolated from PBMCs. Receptors originate from a human donor in good health. The CDR3 runs from the conserved cysteine through the conserved F or W. D genes are given only for firm matches. Clone size, where shown, is once, few, many, or a class for clones that have expanded.

d_call: NA; j_call: TRBJ2-5; v_call: TRBV7-2; clone_size: NA; cdr3_aa: CASSLGELGNLRGTQYF; cdr3_nt: TGTGCCAGCAGCTTAGGGGAGCTGGGGAATCTTAGAGGGACCCAGTACTTC
d_call: NA; j_call: TRBJ2-7; v_call: TRBV11-2; clone_size: NA; cdr3_aa: CASSPGYEQYF; cdr3_nt: TGTGCCAGCAGCCCCGGTTACGAGCAGTACTTC
d_call: TRBD2; j_call: TRBJ2-2; v_call: TRBV2; clone_size: NA; cdr3_aa: CASSEGTSGTGELFF; cdr3_nt: TGTGCCAGCAGTGAAGGGACTAGCGGGACCGGGGAGCTGTTTTTT
d_call: TRBD1; j_call: TRBJ2-3; v_call: TRBV18; clone_size: NA; cdr3_aa: CASSPWTGSTQYF; cdr3_nt: TGTGCCAGCTCACCCTGGACAGGGAGTACGCAGTATTTT
d_call: NA; j_call: TRBJ1-1; v_call: TRBV27; clone_size: NA; cdr3_aa: CASNPPSSGEAFF; cdr3_nt: TGTGCCAGCAATCCCCCATCATCAGGGGAAGCTTTCTTT
d_call: NA; j_call: TRBJ2-7; v_call: TRBV13; clone_size: NA; cdr3_aa: CASSFRLDSYEQYF; cdr3_nt: TGTGCCAGCAGCTTCAGACTAGACTCCTACGAGCAGTACTTC
d_call: NA; j_call: TRBJ2-5; v_call: TRBV4-1; clone_size: NA; cdr3_aa: CASSNRDLLRETQYF; cdr3_nt: TGCGCCAGCAGCAACCGGGACTTACTTAGAGAGACCCAGTACTTC
d_call: NA; j_call: TRBJ2-2; v_call: TRBV9; clone_size: NA; cdr3_aa: CASSVVQNTGELFF; cdr3_nt: TGTGCCAGCAGCGTAGTCCAGAACACCGGGGAGCTGTTTTTT
d_call: NA; j_call: TRBJ2-7; v_call: TRBV9; clone_size: NA; cdr3_aa: CASSALGTGNEQYF; cdr3_nt: TGTGCCAGCAGCGCATTGGGAACAGGGAACGAGCAGTACTTC
d_call: TRBD1; j_call: TRBJ2-2; v_call: TRBV7-7; clone_size: NA; cdr3_aa: CASSPGQAGELFF; cdr3_nt: TGTGCTAGCAGCCCTGGACAGGCCGGGGAGCTGTTTTTT
d_call: NA; j_call: TRBJ2-1; v_call: TRBV2; clone_size: NA; cdr3_aa: CASSELGSLYNEQFF; cdr3_nt: TGTGCCAGCAGTGAACTGGGGAGTCTATACAATGAGCAGTTCTTC
d_call: TRBD1; j_call: TRBJ1-2; v_call: TRBV18; clone_size: NA; cdr3_aa: CASSPLGGLSGGYTF; cdr3_nt: TGTGCCAGCTCACCTCTAGGGGGCCTTTCGGGAGGCTACACCTTC
d_call: NA; j_call: TRBJ1-1; v_call: TRBV2; clone_size: NA; cdr3_aa: CASNIPTGGYTEAFF; cdr3_nt: TGTGCCAGCAACATCCCGACGGGAGGGTATACTGAAGCTTTCTTT
d_call: NA; j_call: TRBJ2-7; v_call: TRBV10-3; clone_size: NA; cdr3_aa: CAISFRDFSSYEQYF; cdr3_nt: TGTGCCATCAGTTTCCGGGACTTTAGCTCCTACGAGCAGTACTTC
d_call: TRBD1; j_call: TRBJ1-2; v_call: TRBV7-6; clone_size: NA; cdr3_aa: CASSIGGDRNGYTF; cdr3_nt: TGTGCCAGCAGCATAGGGGGGGACAGGAATGGCTACACCTTC
d_call: TRBD1; j_call: TRBJ1-1; v_call: TRBV11-2; clone_size: NA; cdr3_aa: CASSSRGQGNTEAFF; cdr3_nt: TGTGCCAGCAGCTCAAGGGGACAGGGTAACACTGAAGCTTTCTTT
d_call: TRBD2; j_call: TRBJ2-7; v_call: TRBV13; clone_size: NA; cdr3_aa: CASSLYGTSGRAYEQYF; cdr3_nt: TGTGCCAGCAGCCTGTACGGGACTAGCGGGAGGGCCTACGAGCAGTACTTC
d_call: NA; j_call: TRBJ2-2; v_call: TRBV7-9; clone_size: NA; cdr3_aa: CASSLASTGANTGELFF; cdr3_nt: TGTGCCAGCAGCTTAGCGAGCACAGGCGCGAACACCGGGGAGCTGTTTTTT
d_call: TRBD1; j_call: TRBJ2-1; v_call: TRBV4-3; clone_size: NA; cdr3_aa: CASSQEGQTGFREQFF; cdr3_nt: TGCGCCAGCAGCCAAGAGGGCCAGACAGGGTTCAGAGAGCAGTTCTTC
d_call: NA; j_call: TRBJ1-5; v_call: TRBV11-2; clone_size: NA; cdr3_aa: CASSPPGDPLYSNQPQHF; cdr3_nt: TGTGCCAGCAGCCCCCCAGGGGATCCCCTTTATAGCAATCAGCCCCAGCATTTT
d_call: NA; j_call: TRBJ1-2; v_call: TRBV27; clone_size: once; cdr3_aa: CASSLGQLYGYTF; cdr3_nt: TGTGCCAGCAGTTTGGGCCAGCTCTATGGCTACACCTTC
d_call: TRBD2; j_call: TRBJ2-1; v_call: TRBV7-7; clone_size: NA; cdr3_aa: CASSLVLAGYNEQFF; cdr3_nt: TGTGCCAGCAGCTTAGTACTAGCGGGATACAATGAGCAGTTCTTC
d_call: TRBD2; j_call: TRBJ2-2; v_call: TRBV4-1; clone_size: NA; cdr3_aa: CASSQAGGAAELFF; cdr3_nt: TGCGCCAGCAGCCAAGCGGGAGGAGCGGCGGAGCTGTTTTTT
d_call: TRBD2; j_call: TRBJ2-5; v_call: TRBV12-5; clone_size: NA; cdr3_aa: CASGGLSRLAGVHQETQYF; cdr3_nt: TGTGCTAGTGGTGGCCTCTCAAGACTAGCGGGAGTCCACCAAGAGACCCAGTACTTC
d_call: TRBD2; j_call: TRBJ2-3; v_call: TRBV9; clone_size: NA; cdr3_aa: CASSVTIPGTSGRASTDTQYF; cdr3_nt: TGTGCCAGCAGCGTAACCATCCCCGGGACTAGCGGGAGGGCGAGCACAGATACGCAGTATTTT
d_call: NA; j_call: TRBJ1-1; v_call: TRBV7-6; clone_size: NA; cdr3_aa: CASSLRGQNTEAFF; cdr3_nt: TGTGCCAGCAGCTTAAGGGGACAGAACACTGAAGCTTTCTTT
d_call: TRBD1; j_call: TRBJ1-2; v_call: TRBV28; clone_size: NA; cdr3_aa: CASSLRTGLVGNYGYTF; cdr3_nt: TGTGCCAGCAGTTTGAGGACAGGGTTGGTCGGTAACTATGGCTACACCTTC
d_call: TRBD1; j_call: TRBJ2-7; v_call: TRBV13; clone_size: NA; cdr3_aa: CASSLTGGEQYF; cdr3_nt: TGTGCCAGCAGCTTAACAGGGGGCGAGCAGTACTTC
d_call: NA; j_call: TRBJ2-1; v_call: TRBV30; clone_size: NA; cdr3_aa: CAWSRTLSPNNEQFF; cdr3_nt: TGTGCCTGGAGTAGGACTCTAAGCCCCAACAATGAGCAGTTCTTC
d_call: NA; j_call: TRBJ2-7; v_call: TRBV9; clone_size: NA; cdr3_aa: CASSVEEGGTYEQYF; cdr3_nt: TGTGCCAGCAGCGTAGAGGAAGGAGGGACCTACGAGCAGTACTTC
d_call: NA; j_call: TRBJ2-2; v_call: TRBV11-2; clone_size: NA; cdr3_aa: CASSLPALEPNTGELFF; cdr3_nt: TGTGCCAGCAGCTTACCCGCCCTGGAGCCGAACACCGGGGAGCTGTTTTTT
d_call: TRBD1; j_call: TRBJ2-7; v_call: TRBV18; clone_size: NA; cdr3_aa: CASSPLLDRDRFSYEQYF; cdr3_nt: TGTGCCAGCTCACCTTTATTGGACCGGGACAGATTCTCCTACGAGCAGTACTTC
d_call: NA; j_call: TRBJ2-5; v_call: TRBV2; clone_size: NA; cdr3_aa: CASSFQETQYF; cdr3_nt: TGTGCCAGCAGCTTCCAAGAGACCCAGTACTTC
d_call: TRBD1; j_call: TRBJ2-2; v_call: TRBV25-1; clone_size: NA; cdr3_aa: CASSRQGGPGELFF; cdr3_nt: TGTGCCAGCAGTCGGCAAGGGGGCCCCGGGGAGCTGTTTTTT
d_call: NA; j_call: TRBJ1-2; v_call: TRBV27; clone_size: NA; cdr3_aa: CASSLSQYYGYTF; cdr3_nt: TGTGCCAGCAGTTTATCGCAGTACTATGGCTACACCTTC
d_call: NA; j_call: TRBJ1-1; v_call: TRBV4-3; clone_size: NA; cdr3_aa: CASSQQSRGLTYGDTEAFF; cdr3_nt: TGCGCCAGCAGCCAACAGAGCAGAGGGTTGACGTACGGGGACACTGAAGCTTTCTTT
d_call: NA; j_call: TRBJ2-5; v_call: TRBV9; clone_size: NA; cdr3_aa: CASSVGVGGGGETQYF; cdr3_nt: TGTGCCAGCAGCGTAGGAGTAGGGGGGGGAGGAGAGACCCAGTACTTC
d_call: NA; j_call: TRBJ2-3; v_call: TRBV10-3; clone_size: NA; cdr3_aa: CAISESSRPTDTQYF; cdr3_nt: TGTGCCATCAGTGAGTCTAGCCGCCCCACAGATACGCAGTATTTT
d_call: TRBD2; j_call: TRBJ2-5; v_call: TRBV7-6; clone_size: NA; cdr3_aa: CASSLPGRAETQYF; cdr3_nt: TGTGCCAGCAGCTTACCAGGGAGGGCGGAGACCCAGTACTTC
d_call: NA; j_call: TRBJ2-5; v_call: TRBV18; clone_size: NA; cdr3_aa: CASSPPEDETQYF; cdr3_nt: TGTGCCAGCTCACCACCGGAGGATGAGACCCAGTACTTC